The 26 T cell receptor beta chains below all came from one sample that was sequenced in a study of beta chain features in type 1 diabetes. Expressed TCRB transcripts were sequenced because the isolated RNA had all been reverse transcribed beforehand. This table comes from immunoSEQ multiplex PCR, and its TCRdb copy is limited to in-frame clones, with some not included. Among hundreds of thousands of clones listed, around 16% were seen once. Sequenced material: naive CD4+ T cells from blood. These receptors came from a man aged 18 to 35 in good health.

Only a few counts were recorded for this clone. The CDR3 region has the DNA TGTGCCAGCAGCAGACCACAGGGCTTAAGCACCGGGGAGCTGTTTTTT. Translation: CASSRPQGLSTGELFF. The rearrangement links TRBV7-3 to TRBJ2-2; a possible D gene is TRBD1 (6 bases). This CDR3 has 16 residues. V was cut by 5 bases and J by 4 bases, with 17 bases left in between. Looked up from germline, CDR1 is SGHTA and CDR2 is FQGTGA.

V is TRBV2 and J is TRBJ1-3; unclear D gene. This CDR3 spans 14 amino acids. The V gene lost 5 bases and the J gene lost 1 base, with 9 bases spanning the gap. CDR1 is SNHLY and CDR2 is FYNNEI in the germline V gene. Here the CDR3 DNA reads TGTGCCAGCAGTCCGGTGGGTTCTGGAAACACCATATATTTT. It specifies CASSPVGSGNTIYF.

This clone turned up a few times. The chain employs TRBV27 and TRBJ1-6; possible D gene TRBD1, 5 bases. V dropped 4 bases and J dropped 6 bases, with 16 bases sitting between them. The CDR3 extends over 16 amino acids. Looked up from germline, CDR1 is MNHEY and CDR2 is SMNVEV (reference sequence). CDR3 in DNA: TGTGCCAGCAGTTCCCGAACCGGGGCCCGTAATTCACCCCTCCACTTT. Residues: CASSSRTGARNSPLHF.

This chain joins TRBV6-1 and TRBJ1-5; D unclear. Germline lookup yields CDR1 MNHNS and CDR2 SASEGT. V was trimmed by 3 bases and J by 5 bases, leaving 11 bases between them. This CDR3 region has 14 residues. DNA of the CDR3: TGTGCCAGCAGTGAGGCCAGATACTATCAGCCCCAGCATTTT. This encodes CASSEARYYQPQHF.

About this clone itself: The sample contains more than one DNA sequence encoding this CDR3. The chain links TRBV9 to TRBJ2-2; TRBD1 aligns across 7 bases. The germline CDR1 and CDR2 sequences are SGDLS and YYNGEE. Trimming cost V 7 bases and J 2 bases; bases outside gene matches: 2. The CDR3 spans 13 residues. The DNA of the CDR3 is TGTGCCAGCCGACAGGGAAACACCGGGGAGCTGTTTTTT. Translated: CASRQGNTGELFF.

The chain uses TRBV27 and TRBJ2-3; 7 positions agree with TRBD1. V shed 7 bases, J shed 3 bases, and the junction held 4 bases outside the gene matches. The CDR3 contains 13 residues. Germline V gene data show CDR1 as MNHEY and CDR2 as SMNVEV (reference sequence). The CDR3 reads CASTRQGTDTQYF. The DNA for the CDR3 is TGTGCCAGCACCCGACAGGGAACAGATACGCAGTATTTT.

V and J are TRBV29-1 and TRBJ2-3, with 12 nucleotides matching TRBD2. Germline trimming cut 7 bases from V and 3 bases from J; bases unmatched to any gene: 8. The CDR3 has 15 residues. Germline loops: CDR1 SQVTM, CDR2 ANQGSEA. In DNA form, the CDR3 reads TGCAGCGCCCAACTGGGGACTAGCGGGACAGATACGCAGTATTTT. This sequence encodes CSAQLGTSGTDTQYF.

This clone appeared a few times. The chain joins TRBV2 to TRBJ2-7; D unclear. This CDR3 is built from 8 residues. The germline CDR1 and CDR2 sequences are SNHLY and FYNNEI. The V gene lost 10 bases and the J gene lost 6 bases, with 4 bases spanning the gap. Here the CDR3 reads CATREQYF. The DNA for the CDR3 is TGTGCCACCCGCGAGCAGTACTTC. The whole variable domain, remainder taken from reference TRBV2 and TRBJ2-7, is EPEVTQTPSHQVTQMGQEVILRCVPISNHLYFYWYRQILGQKVEFLVSFYNNEISEKSEIFDDQFSVERPDGSNFTLKIRSTKLEDSAMYFCATREQYFGPGTRLTVT.

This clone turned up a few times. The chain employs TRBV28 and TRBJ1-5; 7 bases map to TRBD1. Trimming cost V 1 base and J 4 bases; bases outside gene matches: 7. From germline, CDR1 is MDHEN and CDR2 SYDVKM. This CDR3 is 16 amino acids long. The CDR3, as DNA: TGTGCCAGCAGTTTATCCTCAGGGGGTGGGAATCAGCCCCAGCATTTT. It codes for CASSLSSGGGNQPQHF.

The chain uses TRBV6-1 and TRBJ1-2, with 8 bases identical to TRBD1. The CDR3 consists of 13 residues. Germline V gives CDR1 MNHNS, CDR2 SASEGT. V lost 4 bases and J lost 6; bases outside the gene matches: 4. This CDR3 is CASSVSQGDGYTF. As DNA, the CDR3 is TGTGCCAGCAGTGTTTCACAGGGGGATGGCTACACCTTC.

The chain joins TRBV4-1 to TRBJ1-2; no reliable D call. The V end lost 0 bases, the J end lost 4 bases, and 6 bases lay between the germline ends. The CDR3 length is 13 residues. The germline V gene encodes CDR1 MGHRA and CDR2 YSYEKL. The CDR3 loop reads CASSQDRFYGYTF. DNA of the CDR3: TGCGCCAGCAGCCAAGATCGGTTCTATGGCTACACCTTC.

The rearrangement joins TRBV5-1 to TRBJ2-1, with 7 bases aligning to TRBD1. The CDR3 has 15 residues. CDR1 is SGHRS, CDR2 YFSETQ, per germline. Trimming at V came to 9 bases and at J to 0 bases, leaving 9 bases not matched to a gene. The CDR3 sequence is CATQIRDSSYNEQFF. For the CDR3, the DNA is TGCGCCACCCAGATACGGGACAGCTCCTACAATGAGCAGTTCTTC. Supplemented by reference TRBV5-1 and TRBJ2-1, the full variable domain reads KAGVTQTPRYLIKTRGQQVTLSCSPISGHRSVSWYQQTPGQGLQFLFEYFSETQRNKGNFPGRFSGRQFSNSRSEMNVSTLELGDSALYLCATQIRDSSYNEQFFGPGTRLTVL.

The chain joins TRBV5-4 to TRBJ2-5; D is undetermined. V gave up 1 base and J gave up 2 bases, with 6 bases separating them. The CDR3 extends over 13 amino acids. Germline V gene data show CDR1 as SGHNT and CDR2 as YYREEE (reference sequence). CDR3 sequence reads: CASSLQAQETQYF. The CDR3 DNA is TGTGCCAGCAGCTTGCAGGCTCAAGAGACCCAGTACTTC.

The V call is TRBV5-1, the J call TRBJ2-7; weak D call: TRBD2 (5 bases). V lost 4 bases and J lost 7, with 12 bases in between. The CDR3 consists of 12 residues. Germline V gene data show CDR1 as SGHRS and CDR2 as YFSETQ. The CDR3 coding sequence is TGCGCCAGCAGCCCAACTAGGAAGGAGCAGTACTTC. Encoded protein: CASSPTRKEQYF.

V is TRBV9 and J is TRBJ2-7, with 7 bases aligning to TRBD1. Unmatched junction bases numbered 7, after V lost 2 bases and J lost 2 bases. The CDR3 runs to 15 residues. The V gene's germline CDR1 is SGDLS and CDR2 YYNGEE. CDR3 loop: CASSVNPGQTYEQYF. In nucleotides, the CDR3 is TGTGCCAGCAGCGTCAATCCGGGACAGACCTACGAGCAGTACTTC.

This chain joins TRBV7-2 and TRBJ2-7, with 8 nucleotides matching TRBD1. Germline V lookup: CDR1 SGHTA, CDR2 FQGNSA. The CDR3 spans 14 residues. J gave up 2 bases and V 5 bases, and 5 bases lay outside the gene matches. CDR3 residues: CASSRDRQAYEQYF. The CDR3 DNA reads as TGTGCCAGCAGCCGGGACAGGCAAGCCTACGAGCAGTACTTC.

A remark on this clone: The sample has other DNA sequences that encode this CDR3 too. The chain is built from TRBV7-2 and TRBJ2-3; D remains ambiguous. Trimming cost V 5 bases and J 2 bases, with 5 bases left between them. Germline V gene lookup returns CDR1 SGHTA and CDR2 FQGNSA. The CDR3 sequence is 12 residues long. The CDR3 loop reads CASSPFTDTQYF. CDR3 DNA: TGTGCCAGCAGCCCATTCACAGATACGCAGTATTTT. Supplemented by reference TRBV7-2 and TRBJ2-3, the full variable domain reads GAGVSQSPSNKVTEKGKDVELRCDPISGHTALYWYRQSLGQGLEFLIYFQGNSAPDKSGLPSDRFSAERTGGSVSTLTIQRTQQEDSAVYLCASSPFTDTQYFGPGTRLTVL.

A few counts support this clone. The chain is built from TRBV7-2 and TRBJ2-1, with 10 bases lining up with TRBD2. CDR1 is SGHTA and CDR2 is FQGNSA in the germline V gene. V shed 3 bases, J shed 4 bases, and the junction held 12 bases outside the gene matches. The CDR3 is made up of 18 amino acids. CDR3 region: CASSFRAGGNGGYNEQFF. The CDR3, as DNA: TGTGCCAGCAGCTTTAGAGCGGGAGGGAATGGCGGGTACAATGAGCAGTTCTTC.

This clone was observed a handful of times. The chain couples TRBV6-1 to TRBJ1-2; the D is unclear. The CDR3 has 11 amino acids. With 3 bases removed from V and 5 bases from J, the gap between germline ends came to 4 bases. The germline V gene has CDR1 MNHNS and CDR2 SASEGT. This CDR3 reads CASSERYGYTF. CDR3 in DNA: TGTGCCAGCAGTGAGAGATATGGCTACACCTTC.

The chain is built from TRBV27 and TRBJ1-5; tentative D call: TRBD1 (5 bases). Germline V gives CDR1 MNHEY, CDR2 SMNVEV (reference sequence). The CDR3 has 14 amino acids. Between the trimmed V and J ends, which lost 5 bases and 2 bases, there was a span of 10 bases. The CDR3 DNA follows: TGTGCCAGCAGTGGGCAGGGTGGCAATCAGCCCCAGCATTTT. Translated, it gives CASSGQGGNQPQHF.

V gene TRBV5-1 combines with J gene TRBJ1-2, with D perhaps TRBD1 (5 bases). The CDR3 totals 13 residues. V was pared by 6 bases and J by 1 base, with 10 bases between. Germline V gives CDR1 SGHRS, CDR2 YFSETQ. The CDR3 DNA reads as TGCGCCAGCACTCAGCAGGGTAACTATGGCTACACCTTC. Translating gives CASTQQGNYGYTF.

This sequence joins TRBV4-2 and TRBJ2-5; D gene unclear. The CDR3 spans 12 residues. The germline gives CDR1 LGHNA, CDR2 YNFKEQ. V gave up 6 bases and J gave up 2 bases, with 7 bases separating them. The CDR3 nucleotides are TGTGCCAGCAGGGGCAGACAAGAGACCCAGTACTTC. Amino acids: CASRGRQETQYF.

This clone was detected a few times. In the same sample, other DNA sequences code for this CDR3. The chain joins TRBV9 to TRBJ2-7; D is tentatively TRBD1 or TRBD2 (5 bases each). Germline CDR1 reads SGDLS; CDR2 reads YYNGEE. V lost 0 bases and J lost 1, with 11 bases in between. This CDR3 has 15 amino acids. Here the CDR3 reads CASSVGSGTSYEQYF. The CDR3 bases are TGTGCCAGCAGCGTAGGTTCGGGGACGTCCTACGAGCAGTACTTC.

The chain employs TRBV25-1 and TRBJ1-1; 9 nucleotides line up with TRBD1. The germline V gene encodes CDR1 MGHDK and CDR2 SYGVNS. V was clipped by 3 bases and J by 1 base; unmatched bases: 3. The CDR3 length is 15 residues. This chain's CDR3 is CASSDPGQGNTEAFF. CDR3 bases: TGTGCCAGCAGTGATCCGGGACAGGGGAACACTGAAGCTTTCTTT.

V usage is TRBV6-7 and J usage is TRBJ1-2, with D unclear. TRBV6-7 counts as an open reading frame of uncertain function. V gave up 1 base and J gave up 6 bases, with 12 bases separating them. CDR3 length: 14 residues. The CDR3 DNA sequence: TGTGCCAGCAGTTACTTGGGCCGGAGGGATGGCTACACCTTC. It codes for CASSYLGRRDGYTF.

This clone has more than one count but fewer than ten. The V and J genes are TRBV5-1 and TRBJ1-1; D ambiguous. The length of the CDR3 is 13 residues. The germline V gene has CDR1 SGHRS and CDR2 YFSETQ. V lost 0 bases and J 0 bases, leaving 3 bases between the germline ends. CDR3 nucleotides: TGCGCCAGCAGCTTGGCTCTGAACACTGAAGCTTTCTTT. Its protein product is CASSLALNTEAFF.